This T cell receptor (beta chain) was captured in a study of T cells in Graves' hyperthyroidism and ophthalmopathy. Authors of the study amplified TCR beta CDR3 regions from RNA transcripts. Carried out on the TCR CDR3, a first-round RT-PCR used the HTBI primer set. MiXCR, applied by TCRdb to the multiplex PCR reads, yields one record per CDR3 protein. The sample holds some 500,000 distinct CDR3 sequences; approximately 15% are singletons and the top ten take less than 20%. This TCR was sampled from a woman between 18 and 29 years old with Graves' hyperthyroidism. Material: blood.

The CDR3 loop reads CAWTPGQGGIQYF. The CDR3 DNA reads as TGTGCCTGGACCCCGGGACAGGGGGGCATTCAGTACTTC. The chain has TRBV30 and TRBJ2-4; 11 bases agree with TRBD1. The trim removed 4 bases at V and 9 bases at J, leaving 5 bases unmatched. The V gene's germline CDR1 is GTSNPN and CDR2 SVGIG (reference sequence). This CDR3 is 13 amino acids long.